This T cell receptor (beta chain) was recovered during a study of T cells in Graves' hyperthyroidism and ophthalmopathy. Trimming shortened V by 1 base and J by 5 bases, and 14 bases separated the two germline ends. Germline lookup yields CDR1 SGHTA and CDR2 FQGNSA. The CDR3 runs 15 residues. What was amplified from RNA transcripts were TCR beta CDR3 regions. A first-round RT-PCR of the TCR CDR3 used the HTBI primer set. MiXCR, run by TCRdb on the multiplex PCR reads, gives a single entry per CDR3 protein. The sample gives hundreds of thousands of distinct CDR3 sequences, about 45% of which show up once; 7% to 7.5% is in the top ten. This clonotype occurred many times.

The chain recombines TRBV7-2 with TRBJ1-1; TRBD1 might be the D (5 bases). What was sequenced was peripheral blood or thyroid tissue (not recorded which). The source is an adult man with Graves' disease, either hyperthyroidism or ophthalmopathy (not recorded which). The CDR3 DNA is TGTGCCAGCAGCTTAGAGAGAGGGGTATGGACTGAAGCTTTCTTT. Its translation: CASSLERGVWTEAFF.